The present entry profiles one TCR beta chain with its context. As originally analysed: Reference gene primer amplification in the assay estimated nucleated cell counts. Sequenced by immunoSEQ multiplex PCR; TCRdb stores in-frame clones only, minus some. Clone size and the V and J calls come from that table; the DNA yielded D and trimming. This sample has 150,000 to 200,000 clones, with 87% found just once. The sample originates from a study of blood T cell repertoires in COVID-19. Study summary: The study drew acute and convalescent COVID-19 samples from the United States, Italy and Spain. The cDNA or gDNA used as material had been derived from T cells, B-cell-depleted T cells, or PBMCs.

This CDR3 contains 15 residues. Trimming cost V 1 base and J 3 bases, with 12 bases left between them. Germline CDR1 is SEHNR and CDR2 is FQNEAQ (reference sequence). The sample was peripheral blood. This clonotype was sampled from a man between 60 and 70 years old with active or convalescent COVID-19. The rearrangement links TRBV7-9 to TRBJ1-2; D uncertain. The CDR3 reads CASSLGRGRDYGYTF. The CDR3, as DNA: TGTGCCAGCAGCTTAGGGCGGGGTAGGGACTATGGCTACACCTTC.